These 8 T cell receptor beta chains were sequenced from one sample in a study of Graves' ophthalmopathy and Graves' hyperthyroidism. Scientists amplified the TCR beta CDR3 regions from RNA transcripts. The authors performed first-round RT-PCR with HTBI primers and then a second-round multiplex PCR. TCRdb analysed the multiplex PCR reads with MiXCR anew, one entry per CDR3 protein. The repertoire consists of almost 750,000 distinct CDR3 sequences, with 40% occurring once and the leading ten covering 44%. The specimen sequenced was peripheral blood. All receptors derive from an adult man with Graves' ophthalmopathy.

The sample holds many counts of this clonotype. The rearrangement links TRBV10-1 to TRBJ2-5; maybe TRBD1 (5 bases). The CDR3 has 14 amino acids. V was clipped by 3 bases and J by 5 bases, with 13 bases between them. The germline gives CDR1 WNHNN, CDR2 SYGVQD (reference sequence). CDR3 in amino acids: CASSERTIQETQYF. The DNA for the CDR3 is TGCGCCAGCAGTGAAAGGACAATTCAGGAGACCCAGTACTTC.

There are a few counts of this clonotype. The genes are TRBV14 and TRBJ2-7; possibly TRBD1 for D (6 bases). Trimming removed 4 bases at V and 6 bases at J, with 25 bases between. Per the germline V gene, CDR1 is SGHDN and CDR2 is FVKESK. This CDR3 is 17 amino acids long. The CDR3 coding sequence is TGTGCCAGCAGCCGGACAGAAAAGGACCTCTCTAATACCGAGCAGTACTTC. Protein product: CASSRTEKDLSNTEQYF.

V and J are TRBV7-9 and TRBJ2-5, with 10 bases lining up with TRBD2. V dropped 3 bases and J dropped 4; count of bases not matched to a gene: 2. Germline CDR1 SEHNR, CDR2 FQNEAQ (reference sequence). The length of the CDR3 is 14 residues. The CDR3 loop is CASSFGLAVETQYF. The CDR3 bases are TGTGCCAGCAGCTTCGGACTAGCGGTAGAGACCCAGTACTTC.

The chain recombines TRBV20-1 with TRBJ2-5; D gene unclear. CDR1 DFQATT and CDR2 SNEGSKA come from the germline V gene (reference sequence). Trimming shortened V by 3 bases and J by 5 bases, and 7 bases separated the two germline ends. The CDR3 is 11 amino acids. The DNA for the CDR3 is TGCAGTGCTAGTTTGGTGGAGACCCAGTACTTC. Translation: CSASLVETQYF.

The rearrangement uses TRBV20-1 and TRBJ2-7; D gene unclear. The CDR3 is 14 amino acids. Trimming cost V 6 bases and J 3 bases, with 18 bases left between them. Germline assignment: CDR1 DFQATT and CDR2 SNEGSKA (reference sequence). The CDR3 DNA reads TGCAGTGCCAGCAGCTACGGAGACCTCTACGAGCAGTACTTC. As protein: CSASSYGDLYEQYF.

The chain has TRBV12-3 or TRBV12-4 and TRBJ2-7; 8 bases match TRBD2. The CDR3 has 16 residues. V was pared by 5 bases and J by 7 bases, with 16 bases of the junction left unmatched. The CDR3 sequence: CASSPGGFGTWREQYF. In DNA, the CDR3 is TGTGCCAGCAGTCCGGGGGGGTTCGGGACCTGGCGGGAGCAGTACTTC.

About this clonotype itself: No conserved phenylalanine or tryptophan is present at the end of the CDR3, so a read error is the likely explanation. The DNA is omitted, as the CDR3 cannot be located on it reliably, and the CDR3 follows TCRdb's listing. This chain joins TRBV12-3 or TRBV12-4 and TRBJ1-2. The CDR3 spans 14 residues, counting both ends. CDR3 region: CASGPSAVGDGYTC.

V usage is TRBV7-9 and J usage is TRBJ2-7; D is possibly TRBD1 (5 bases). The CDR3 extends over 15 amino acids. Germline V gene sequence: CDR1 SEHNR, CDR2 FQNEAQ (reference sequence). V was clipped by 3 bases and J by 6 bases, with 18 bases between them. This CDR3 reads CASSLAQGRRTEQYF. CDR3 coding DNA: TGTGCCAGCAGCTTGGCTCAGGGTAGGCGAACCGAGCAGTACTTC.